These 8 T cell receptor beta chains were all obtained from the same sample, sequenced in a study of shared clonotypes between healthy human individuals. Produced via immunoSEQ multiplex PCR; TCRdb's table is partial and in-frame only. The sample contains around 430,000 clones, 75% to 85% of which appear only once. Sequenced input: PBMCs. These receptors originate from a woman in her 40s in good health. Some clones in this sample may be carry-over from other donors' samples.

The V gene is TRBV9, the J gene TRBJ1-5; unclear D gene. This CDR3 comprises 12 residues. The V gene's germline CDR1 is SGDLS and CDR2 YYNGEE. With 7 bases removed from V and 4 bases from J, the gap between germline ends came to 9 bases. The CDR3 protein is CASRLLNQPQHF. In DNA form, the CDR3 reads TGTGCCAGCCGGCTGTTAAATCAGCCCCAGCATTTT.

This sequence joins TRBV28 and TRBJ2-7, with TRBD2 matching over 13 bases. Germline V CDR1 and CDR2: MDHEN, SYDVKM. This CDR3 has 17 residues. V lost 6 bases to trimming and J lost 6 bases; unmatched junction nucleotides: 14. This chain's CDR3 is CASREPGLAGYLGEQYF. CDR3 sequence (DNA): TGTGCCAGCAGGGAACCGGGACTAGCGGGATATTTGGGCGAGCAGTACTTC. Combining the CDR3 with reference TRBV28 and TRBJ2-7 gives the whole variable domain DVKVTQSSRYLVKRTGEKVFLECVQDMDHENMFWYRQDPGLGLRLIYFSYDVKMKEKGDIPEGYSVSREKKERFSLILESASTNQTSMYLCASREPGLAGYLGEQYFGPGTRLTVT.

The rearrangement uses TRBV5-1 and TRBJ2-1; 10 bases are a match to TRBD1. Germline V CDR1 and CDR2: SGHRS, YFSETQ. The ends lost 2 bases at V and 7 bases at J; junction bases unmatched: 9. The CDR3 has 16 amino acids. The CDR3 loop is CASSLGGTGVGNEQFF. The DNA of the CDR3 is TGCGCCAGCAGCTTAGGAGGGACAGGGGTGGGGAATGAGCAGTTCTTC.

V gene TRBV28 combines with J gene TRBJ1-1, with a possible D match to TRBD1 (5 bases). Germline CDR1 is MDHEN and CDR2 is SYDVKM. The CDR3 spans 15 residues. Trimming removed 2 bases at V and 2 bases at J, with 12 bases between. The CDR3 region is CASSLGGNRNTEAFF. CDR3 bases: TGTGCCAGCAGTTTAGGGGGGAACAGAAACACTGAAGCTTTCTTT. Supplemented by reference TRBV28 and TRBJ1-1, the full variable domain reads DVKVTQSSRYLVKRTGEKVFLECVQDMDHENMFWYRQDPGLGLRLIYFSYDVKMKEKGDIPEGYSVSREKKERFSLILESASTNQTSMYLCASSLGGNRNTEAFFGQGTRLTVV.

This clone was counted a few times. V is TRBV6-5 and J is TRBJ2-3; 8 bases match TRBD2. The CDR3 covers 16 residues. V shed 4 bases and J 0 bases; nucleotides not matched to a gene: 6. Germline V gives CDR1 MNHEY, CDR2 SVGAGI. CDR3 nucleotide sequence: TGTGCCAGCAGTTCGCTAGCGGGCTCTAGCACAGATACGCAGTATTTT. The encoded protein is CASSSLAGSSTDTQYF.

This chain uses TRBV7-6 with TRBJ2-7, with unresolved D. The CDR3 covers 14 residues. Trimming took off 5 bases at V and 0 bases at J, with 11 bases between the two ends. Per germline, CDR1 SGHVS and CDR2 FNYEAQ. The CDR3 nucleotides read TGTGCCAGCAGCCCTCGCCTCAGCTCCTACGAGCAGTACTTC. Protein product: CASSPRLSSYEQYF.

The V gene is TRBV28, the J gene TRBJ1-1; tentatively, D is TRBD1 (6 bases). CDR1 is MDHEN, CDR2 SYDVKM, per germline. Trimming removed 6 bases at V and 7 bases at J, with 18 bases between. CDR3 length: 14 residues. CDR3 coding DNA: TGTGCCAGCAGACCACCCCCGGACAGACATGAAGCTTTCTTT. As protein: CASRPPPDRHEAFF.

This chain connects TRBV7-6 to TRBJ1-1, with unresolved D. This CDR3 is 12 amino acids long. Germline loops: CDR1 SGHVS, CDR2 FNYEAQ. V shed 4 bases and J shed 6 bases, with 9 bases lying between them. The CDR3 reads CASSSWIAEAFF. CDR3 in DNA: TGTGCCAGCAGCTCATGGATTGCTGAAGCTTTCTTT.